This TCR beta chain was found in a study of shared T cell receptors in the human thymus. The CDR3 runs to 14 residues. V dropped 2 bases and J dropped 1 base, with 8 bases sitting between them. Germline-derived CDR1 and CDR2 are MGHDK and SYGVNS. TCRdb's table, derived via immunoSEQ multiplex PCR, lists solely in-frame clones and lacks some. Here the sample spans more than 550,000 clones, approximately 83% being singletons. These data were likewise used in another study, on human thymus T cells.

This chain connects TRBV25-1 to TRBJ1-1, with D perhaps TRBD1 (6 bases). What was sequenced was thymocytes. The TCR sequence derives from a girl under two years old with a congenital heart defect. CDR3 bases: TGTGCCAGCAGTGAAACAGGGAGGAACACTGAAGCTTTCTTT. The encoded protein is CASSETGRNTEAFF. Combining the CDR3 with reference TRBV25-1 and TRBJ1-1 gives the whole variable domain EADIYQTPRYLVIGTGKKITLECSQTMGHDKMYWYQQDPGMELHLIHYSYGVNSTEKGDLSSESTVSRIRTEHFPLTLESARPSHTSQYLCASSETGRNTEAFFGQGTRLTVV.